The clone carrying this T cell receptor (beta chain) was seen more than once but under ten times. What it binds is not known. The PCR used 60 Vbeta and 13 Jbeta primers. The repertoire was sequenced with immunoSEQ multiplex PCR; TCRdb's copy has only in-frame clones and lacks some. The data hold about 190,000 clones, with around 81% observed a single time. The sample originates from a study of cytomegalovirus exposure and HLA in healthy donors. Whole-study results and caveats: Usually a TCR sequence was rare, but some public TCRs were found in many donors.

Germline lookup yields CDR1 MDHEN and CDR2 SYDVKM. Trimming stripped 5 bases from V and 5 bases from J, with 16 bases between. The CDR3 consists of 15 residues. The J gene is TRBJ2-1, the V gene TRBV28; D is perhaps TRBD1 (6 bases). Sequencing was carried out using PBMCs. This receptor was taken from a woman aged 25 to 39 in good health and CMV-seronegative. DNA for the CDR3: TGTGCCAGCAGTAATCCCACAGGGCTTCACAATGAGCAGTTCTTC. Translating it yields CASSNPTGLHNEQFF.